This T cell receptor (beta chain) derives from a study of cytomegalovirus exposure and HLA in healthy donors. This clone has a handful of counts. Its antigen remains unknown. The primer mix had 60 Vbeta and 13 Jbeta primers. The assay was immunoSEQ multiplex PCR, and TCRdb's table has in-frame clones only and misses some. The table includes 65,000 to 80,000 clones, 74% detected once. Study results and limitations: Later analysis identified several of the most significant clusters that appeared linked to common viral pathogens. Productive status was seen about 90% or about 30% of the time for most TCR beta V segments in an earlier analysis.

Germline V gene data show CDR1 as LGHNA and CDR2 as YNFKEQ. The CDR3 consists of 15 residues. The junction had 2 bases not matched to a gene; V was cut back by 3 bases and J by 4 bases. The sample comprised PBMCs. The clonotype comes from a man aged 40-49 years in good health and CMV-seropositive. The V gene is TRBV4-2, the J gene TRBJ2-7; 14 bases are a match to TRBD2. The DNA for the CDR3 is TGTGCCAGCAGCCAGACTAGCGGGGGGGGTTACGAGCAGTACTTC. Translation gives CASSQTSGGGYEQYF.